Below are 11 T cell receptor beta chains sequenced from a single sample in a study of T cell repertoires in cytomegalovirus infection. TCRdb reanalysed the reads using MiXCR and keeps one entry per CDR3 protein. Here the sample spans hundreds of thousands of distinct CDR3 sequences, approximately 10% being singletons. The sequencing sample was made of PBMCs. The receptors were sampled from a human donor in good health (CMV status not recorded). Some clones in this sample may be carry-over from other donors' samples.

There are many counts of this clonotype. The V gene is TRBV23-1, the J gene TRBJ1-5; 8 nucleotides agree with TRBD1. TRBV23-1 is annotated as an ORF whose role is uncertain. The CDR3 contains 15 residues. The ends lost 3 bases at V and 5 bases at J; junction bases unmatched: 6. Here the CDR3 DNA reads TGCGCCAGCAGTCATGCAGGGGGCATCGATCAGCCCCAGCATTTT. As protein: CASSHAGGIDQPQHF.

This clonotype showed up many times. This sequence joins TRBV4-1 and TRBJ2-3; 7 nucleotides line up with TRBD1. The germline V gene has CDR1 MGHRA and CDR2 YSYEKL. V lost 3 bases, J lost 3 bases, and 18 bases stayed unmatched. This CDR3 has 19 amino acids. CDR3 in DNA: TGCGCCAGCAGCCAGGACCGGGACAGCCGATTAGGTTGGACAGATACGCAGTATTTT. It translates to CASSQDRDSRLGWTDTQYF.

The J gene is TRBJ2-3, the V gene TRBV7-2; 8 nucleotides align to TRBD2. The V gene end was trimmed by 4 bases and the J gene end by 6 bases; junction bases not matched to a gene: 9. Germline CDR1 and CDR2: SGHTA and FQGNSA. The CDR3 is 15 residues long. The DNA of the CDR3 is TGTGCCAGCAGCTACTCACGGGAGGGTTGGGATACGCAGTATTTT. This codes for CASSYSREGWDTQYF.

Only a few counts were recorded for this clonotype. The chain employs TRBV5-1 and TRBJ1-1, with 7 bases fitting TRBD1. Trimming at V came to 3 bases and at J to 1 base, leaving 9 bases not matched to a gene. The CDR3 covers 16 residues. Germline V gives CDR1 SGHRS, CDR2 YFSETQ. The CDR3 protein is CASSSRTDRANTEAFF. In DNA form, the CDR3 reads TGCGCCAGCAGCTCACGGACCGACAGGGCGAACACTGAAGCTTTCTTT.

This chain uses TRBV5-6 with TRBJ2-7; 8 nucleotides line up with TRBD1. The CDR3 runs 17 residues. After removal of 0 bases from V and 5 bases from J, the junction contained 13 bases not matched to a gene. CDR1 is SGHDT and CDR2 is YYEEEE in the germline V gene. DNA of the CDR3: TGTGCCAGCAGCTTGGCGAGGACAGGGAGTATTTTGGACGAGCAGTACTTC. Translating gives CASSLARTGSILDEQYF.

This clonotype was counted at least ten times. The chain couples TRBV28 to TRBJ2-7, with D tentatively TRBD1 or TRBD2 (5 bases each). Trimming pared 7 bases from V and 5 bases from J, leaving 9 bases between. Germline CDR1 and CDR2: MDHEN and SYDVKM. This CDR3 has 11 residues. The CDR3 is CASTRGDEQYF. The CDR3 DNA is TGTGCCAGCACCCGGGGCGACGAGCAGTACTTC.

The sample holds many counts of this clonotype. The V and J genes are TRBV7-2 and TRBJ1-2, with TRBD1 matching over 7 bases. J gave up 6 bases and V 7 bases, and 8 bases lay outside the gene matches. CDR3 length: 13 residues. Germline CDR1 is SGHTA and CDR2 is FQGNSA. For the CDR3, the DNA is TGTGCCAGCACCCAGGGGGGTTTCGATGGCTACACCTTC. It codes for CASTQGGFDGYTF.

This clonotype showed up just a few times. The CDR3 loop is CSAPRLGSGGAIEQFF. In DNA form, the CDR3 reads TGCAGTGCCCCCCGGCTCGGGAGCGGGGGGGCAATTGAGCAGTTCTTC. The chain joins TRBV20-1 to TRBJ2-1, with 10 nucleotides matching TRBD2. Trimming cost V 6 bases and J 9 bases; bases outside gene matches: 17. The CDR3 spans 16 residues. CDR1 is DFQATT and CDR2 is SNEGSKA in the germline V gene (reference sequence).

This clonotype has just a few counts. The chain carries TRBV20-1 and TRBJ2-5, with a tentative D call TRBD1 (6 bases). The CDR3 spans 13 residues. V dropped 6 bases and J dropped 1 base, with 12 bases sitting between them. Germline CDR1 DFQATT, CDR2 SNEGSKA (reference sequence). Here the CDR3 reads CSASHRAQETQYF. The CDR3 DNA is TGCAGTGCCTCGCACAGGGCCCAAGAGACCCAGTACTTC.

This clonotype showed up many times. J is TRBJ2-7 and V is TRBV12-3 or TRBV12-4; perhaps TRBD2 as D (5 bases). V was clipped by 2 bases and J by 4 bases, with 9 bases between them. The CDR3 has 13 residues. CDR3 amino acids: CASSLSPGYEQYV. Here the CDR3 DNA reads TGTGCCAGCAGTTTATCACCGGGGTACGAGCAGTACGTC.

This clonotype was seen only a few times. This rearrangement joins TRBV20-1 to TRBJ2-3, with D perhaps being TRBD1 or TRBD2 (5 bases each). CDR1 DFQATT and CDR2 SNEGSKA come from the germline V gene (reference sequence). This CDR3 region has 13 residues. Trimming took 6 bases from V and 2 from J, leaving 12 bases between them. The CDR3 protein is CSAPGRHTDTQYF. CDR3 DNA sequence: TGCAGTGCCCCGGGACGGCACACAGATACGCAGTATTTT.